This is a list of T cell receptor beta chains from one sample in a study of Ad26.COV2.S vaccination and SARS-CoV-2 variants. Method: immunoSEQ multiplex PCR; TCRdb's copy keeps in-frame clones and lacks some. The table records around 270,000 clones, around 90% of them present only once. The specimen comprised peripheral blood, sampled in a trial of Ad26.COV2.S vaccine versus placebo. All receptors come from a person between 18 and 59 years old who received the Ad26.COV2.S COVID-19 vaccine or a placebo. Both conserved end residues are part of each CDR3. The order of the fields is V gene, D gene, J gene, clone size, CDR3 protein, CDR3 DNA. D genes are given only for firm matches. Size is stated for part of the rows, as once, few or many counts, or as a class when the clone is expanded.

TRBV5-6	TRBD1	TRBJ1-2	.	CASYWTGVGGSYGYTF	TGTGCCAGCTACTGGACAGGGGTGGGGGGTAGCTATGGCTACACCTTC
TRBV2	.	TRBJ1-1	few	CASSPGEGASWAFF	TGTGCCAGCAGCCCAGGGGAAGGGGCTTCGTGGGCTTTCTTT
TRBV29-1	.	TRBJ1-2	.	CSVHGTTPLGDYGYTF	TGCAGCGTGCACGGGACAACCCCGTTAGGGGACTATGGCTACACCTTC
TRBV5-6	.	TRBJ1-1	.	CASSLDGPNTEAFF	TGTGCCAGCAGCTTGGACGGTCCAAACACTGAAGCTTTCTTT
TRBV5-6	.	TRBJ2-2	once	CASSLVGGGDTGELFF	TGTGCCAGCAGCTTGGTCGGGGGTGGGGACACCGGGGAGCTGTTTTTT
TRBV20-1	.	TRBJ2-7	.	CSARQSYEQYF	TGCAGTGCTAGACAGAGCTACGAGCAGTACTTC
TRBV7-2	TRBD2	TRBJ2-3	.	CASSFGSGKGADTQYF	TGTGCCAGCAGCTTTGGGAGCGGGAAAGGGGCAGATACGCAGTATTTT
TRBV5-1	TRBD2	TRBJ2-4	.	CASSRTGGGAADIQYF	TGCGCCAGCAGTCGGACTGGCGGGGGGGCGGCTGACATTCAGTACTTC
TRBV23-1	.	TRBJ1-6	.	CASRGSPLHF	TGCGCCAGCAGGGGATCACCCCTCCACTTT
TRBV6-5	.	TRBJ2-2	.	CASSYSAQNTGELFF	TGTGCCAGCAGTTATAGTGCGCAGAACACCGGGGAGCTGTTTTTT
TRBV19	.	TRBJ1-2	.	CASSMSAGNGYTF	TGTGCCAGTAGTATGTCGGCGGGGAATGGCTACACCTTC
TRBV29-1	TRBD2	TRBJ2-1	.	CSVVPLAGGITGEQFF	TGCAGCGTTGTGCCGCTAGCGGGAGGGATTACAGGTGAGCAGTTCTTC
TRBV5-1	.	TRBJ2-1	.	CASSPTGSVSYNEQFF	TGCGCCAGCAGCCCTACGGGGTCGGTCTCCTACAATGAGCAGTTCTTC
TRBV6-2/TRBV6-3	.	TRBJ2-7	.	CASSYQGLSYEQYF	TGTGCCAGCAGTTACCAGGGACTCTCCTACGAGCAGTACTTC
TRBV4-3	.	TRBJ1-4	.	CASSQPGAGNEKLFF	TGCGCCAGCAGCCAACCGGGCGCGGGTAATGAAAAACTGTTTTTT
TRBV4-1	.	TRBJ1-1	.	CASSRTHGQEAFF	TGCGCCAGCAGCCGAACACATGGGCAAGAAGCTTTCTTT
TRBV4-1	TRBD1	TRBJ1-4	.	CASSLGTGELEKLFF	TGCGCCAGCAGCCTCGGGACAGGGGAACTTGAAAAACTGTTTTTT
TRBV28	.	TRBJ2-5	.	CASSSPEGRQETQYF	TGTGCCAGCAGCTCCCCTGAGGGGAGGCAAGAGACCCAGTACTTC
TRBV12-3/TRBV12-4	.	TRBJ1-4	.	CASSTTTNEKLFF	TGTGCCAGCAGTACAACAACTAATGAAAAACTGTTTTTT
TRBV30	.	TRBJ2-5	.	CAWSVSSGARQETQYF	TGTGCCTGGAGTGTCAGCTCGGGGGCGAGACAAGAGACCCAGTACTTC
TRBV6-4	TRBD2	TRBJ2-2	few	CATKRGDTGELFF	TGTGCCACCAAGCGGGGAGACACCGGGGAGCTGTTTTTT
TRBV5-5	.	TRBJ1-1	.	CASSLLAANTEAFF	TGTGCCAGCAGCTTGTTGGCTGCGAACACTGAAGCTTTCTTT
TRBV30	.	TRBJ1-5	.	CAWSVGPGQPQHF	TGTGCCTGGAGTGTTGGCCCCGGCCAGCCCCAGCATTTT
TRBV7-2	.	TRBJ2-7	.	CASSLRDKGNLEQYF	TGTGCCAGCAGCTTACGGGACAAGGGGAACCTCGAGCAGTACTTC
TRBV7-2	TRBD1	TRBJ1-3	.	CASSLILAGTGAGNTIYF	TGTGCCAGCAGCTTAATTCTGGCCGGGACAGGGGCAGGAAACACCATATATTTT
TRBV14	.	TRBJ2-5	.	CASSLRTAKETQYF	TGTGCCAGCAGCCTCAGGACAGCGAAAGAGACCCAGTACTTC
TRBV10-3	TRBD1	TRBJ2-2	.	CAISESGQVNTGELFF	TGTGCCATCAGTGAGTCGGGACAGGTAAACACCGGGGAGCTGTTTTTT